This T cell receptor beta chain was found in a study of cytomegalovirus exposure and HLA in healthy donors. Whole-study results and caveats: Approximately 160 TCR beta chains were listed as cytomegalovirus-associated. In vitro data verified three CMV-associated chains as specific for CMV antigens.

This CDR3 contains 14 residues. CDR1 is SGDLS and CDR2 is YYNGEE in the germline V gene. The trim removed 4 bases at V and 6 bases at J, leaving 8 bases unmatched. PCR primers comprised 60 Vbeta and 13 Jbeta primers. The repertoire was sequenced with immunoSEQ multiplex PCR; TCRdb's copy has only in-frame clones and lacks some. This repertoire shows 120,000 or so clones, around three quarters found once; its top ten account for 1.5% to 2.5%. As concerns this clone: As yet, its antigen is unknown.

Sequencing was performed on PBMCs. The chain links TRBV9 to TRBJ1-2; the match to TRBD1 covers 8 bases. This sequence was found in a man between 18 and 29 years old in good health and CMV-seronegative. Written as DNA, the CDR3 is TGTGCCAGCAGCTTTGGACAGGGAGGAGATGGCTACACCTTC. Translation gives CASSFGQGGDGYTF.